These T cell receptor beta chains were read from a single sample in a study of early T cells in non-severe SARS-CoV-2 infection. Using its own MiXCR run on the 5' RACE reads, TCRdb lists one record per CDR3 protein. The table has 80,000 or so distinct CDR3 sequences, roughly 6% seen once. The source material was whole blood. The receptors stem from an adult who was a healthcare worker with PCR-confirmed SARS-CoV-2 infection or an uninfected control (not recorded which). Both conserved end residues are part of each CDR3. Each record gives: CDR3 length, D gene, V gene, J gene, clone size, CDR3 DNA, CDR3 protein. A D gene is named only where the DNA matches it firmly. Rows give clone size only sometimes, using once, few, many, or a class for an expanded clone.

19	TRBD2	TRBV7-2	TRBJ2-7	few	TGTGCCAGCAGCCCCTTTCGGCGGCTAGCGGGAGTGTCTTGGTACGAGCAGTACTTC	CASSPFRRLAGVSWYEQYF
15	TRBD1	TRBV29-1	TRBJ2-5	.	TGCAGCGTTGAAGCTGGCGCAGGGGGTTTAAAGACCCAGTACTTC	CSVEAGAGGLKTQYF
15	.	TRBV7-2	TRBJ2-7	many	TGTGCCAGCAGCTTAGAAGTCATGGGACCCTACGAGCAGTACTTC	CASSLEVMGPYEQYF
14	.	TRBV11-2	TRBJ2-7	.	TGTGCCAGCAGCTTAGATCCTCAGGGCTACGAGCAGTACTTC	CASSLDPQGYEQYF
14	.	TRBV6-5	TRBJ1-2	few	TGTGCCAGCAGTTATGCGGGGGGGAACTATGGCTACACCTTC	CASSYAGGNYGYTF
16	.	TRBV10-3	TRBJ1-2	few	TGTGCCATCAGCAGACTAGGACAGCCCGATAACTATGGCTACACCTTC	CAISRLGQPDNYGYTF
12	.	TRBV7-9	TRBJ2-3	many	TGTGCCAGCAGTCCCTGGTTAGATACGCAGTATTTT	CASSPWLDTQYF
14	TRBD1	TRBV27	TRBJ1-1	.	TGTGCCAGCAGTCCGAAATGGGACAGTCTTGAAGCTTTCTTT	CASSPKWDSLEAFF
14	.	TRBV6-5	TRBJ2-3	few	TGTGCCAGCAGTTACTCACGGAGCCCAGATACGCAGTATTTT	CASSYSRSPDTQYF
17	TRBD1	TRBV7-9	TRBJ1-6	many	TGTGCCAGCAGCTACGGACAGGGCAGCTCCTATAATTCACCCCTCCACTTT	CASSYGQGSSYNSPLHF
16	.	TRBV6-5	TRBJ2-1	many	TGTGCCAGCAGTTACTCGATTTTGAGCTCCTACAATGAGCAGTTCTTC	CASSYSILSSYNEQFF
12	.	TRBV20-1	TRBJ1-1	.	TGCAGTGCTTGGAGGTCGAACACTGAAGCTTTCTTT	CSAWRSNTEAFF
13	.	TRBV2	TRBJ1-1	.	TGTGCCAGCAGCGCGGACACGAACACTGAAGCTTTCTTT	CASSADTNTEAFF
15	TRBD1	TRBV7-6	TRBJ2-7	many	TGTGCCAGCAGACTCGGGACAGGGGGGACCTACGAGCAGTACTTC	CASRLGTGGTYEQYF
15	.	TRBV14	TRBJ1-6	many	TGTGCCAGCAGCCCCCGGGACTCAGGGAAATCACCCCTCCACTTT	CASSPRDSGKSPLHF
15	TRBD1	TRBV24-1	TRBJ2-3	few	TGTGCCACCAGTGACCGGGACAGGGGCACAGATACGCAGTATTTT	CATSDRDRGTDTQYF
13	.	TRBV5-1	TRBJ2-7	few	TGCGCCAGCAGCCCTACAGGGTTCTACGAGCAGTACTTC	CASSPTGFYEQYF
12	.	TRBV29-1	TRBJ2-1	many	TGCAGCGCTCAGGGTTCGGGGGATGAGCAGTTCTTC	CSAQGSGDEQFF
14	.	TRBV6-5	TRBJ1-1	many	TGTGCCAGCAGTTACGGCCACAGTGGTGGTGAAGCTTTCTTT	CASSYGHSGGEAFF
12	TRBD1	TRBV20-1	TRBJ2-5	.	TGCAGTGCTAGGAGGGGGCTGGAGACCCAGTACTTC	CSARRGLETQYF
14	.	TRBV7-2	TRBJ1-1	few	TGTGCCAGCAGCTTAGCCCAGGGGTGGACTGAAGCTTTCTTT	CASSLAQGWTEAFF
16	.	TRBV7-2	TRBJ2-7	few	TGTGCCAGCAGCTTAGTGCCCGGGACTCGCTCCTACGAGCAGTACTTC	CASSLVPGTRSYEQYF
12	TRBD1	TRBV20-1	TRBJ2-7	.	TGCAGTGCTAGAGGGGACAGATACGAGCAGTACTTC	CSARGDRYEQYF
14	.	TRBV20-1	TRBJ1-1	many	TGCAGTGCTAGAGATTTTAACAGGAACACTGAAGCTTTCTTT	CSARDFNRNTEAFF
13	TRBD1	TRBV28	TRBJ1-1	many	TGTGCCAGCAGGGGGACAGGGGACACTGAAGCTTTCTTT	CASRGTGDTEAFF
15	TRBD2	TRBV7-2	TRBJ2-1	few	TGTGCCAGCAGCTTTAGGCTAGCGGGAAACAATGAGCAGTTCTTC	CASSFRLAGNNEQFF
14	TRBD1	TRBV7-6	TRBJ2-7	few	TGTGCCAGCAGCTTAGAGGCAGGGGGCTACGAGCAGTACTTC	CASSLEAGGYEQYF
16	TRBD2	TRBV29-1	TRBJ2-3	.	TGCAGCGTTGAAAACTTAGCGGGTTACAGCACAGATACGCAGTATTTT	CSVENLAGYSTDTQYF
15	TRBD1	TRBV7-8	TRBJ1-2	many	TGTGCCAGCAGCCCCCGGACAGGGTCCGACTATGGCTACACCTTC	CASSPRTGSDYGYTF
13	.	TRBV10-2	TRBJ2-7	few	TGCGCCAGCAGCATGACAGGCACCTACGAGCAGTACTTC	CASSMTGTYEQYF
16	TRBD2	TRBV6-1	TRBJ2-7	many	TGTGCCAGCAGTTCCGCCTCTAGCGGGAGTTCTTACGAGCAGTACTTC	CASSSASSGSSYEQYF
15	TRBD1	TRBV6-5	TRBJ1-6	many	TGTGCCAGCAGTTACTTGGGACAGGGAGATTCACCCCTCCACTTT	CASSYLGQGDSPLHF
15	.	TRBV10-2	TRBJ2-5	few	TGCGCCAGCAGTGAGACAGCCTCCCTAGGAGAGACCCAGTACTTC	CASSETASLGETQYF
12	.	TRBV9	TRBJ2-1	few	TGTGCCAGCAGCGGTATCGGCGATGAGCAGTTCTTC	CASSGIGDEQFF
16	TRBD2	TRBV11-2	TRBJ2-1	.	TGTGCCAGCAGCTCCGGACTAGCGGGAACCTACAATGAGCAGTTCTTC	CASSSGLAGTYNEQFF
14	.	TRBV20-1	TRBJ2-5	.	TGCAGTGCTATCCGGGACACCCAACGTCTCGACCAGTACTTC	CSAIRDTQRLDQYF
14	TRBD1	TRBV7-9	TRBJ1-1	.	TGTGCCAGCAGCGTACAGGGGGCGGAAACTGAAGCTTTCTTT	CASSVQGAETEAFF
16	TRBD1	TRBV20-1	TRBJ2-2	few	TGCAGTGCTAGCCTTCCGGGACAGGGGGCACCCGGGGAGCTGTTTTTT	CSASLPGQGAPGELFF
14	.	TRBV29-1	TRBJ1-1	few	TGCAGCTTCCAGAAGGAGATCATGAACACTGAAGCTTTCTTT	CSFQKEIMNTEAFF
15	.	TRBV12-3/TRBV12-4	TRBJ1-1	many	TGTGCCAGCAGTCGTACGACTGGGATGAACACTGAAGCTTTCTTT	CASSRTTGMNTEAFF
16	.	TRBV6-1	TRBJ1-5	.	TGTGCCAGCAGAGCCTACCAGAGACAGATCAATCAGCCCCAGCATTTT	CASRAYQRQINQPQHF
16	TRBD1	TRBV27	TRBJ2-2	.	TGTGCCAGCAGTTCCTACCGGGACAGGGGGCTAGGGGAGCTGTTTTTT	CASSSYRDRGLGELFF
16	TRBD2	TRBV7-2	TRBJ2-1	few	TGTGCCAGCAGCTCCGGGACTAGCGGGGTCTACAATGAGCAGTTCTTC	CASSSGTSGVYNEQFF
16	.	TRBV7-9	TRBJ2-3	many	TGTGCCAGCAGCTTACGGATCGGGGTTGAGACAGATACGCAGTATTTT	CASSLRIGVETDTQYF
11	.	TRBV6-2/TRBV6-3	TRBJ1-1	.	TGTGCCAGCAGCATAAGAACTGAAGCTTTCTTT	CASSIRTEAFF
15	.	TRBV6-6	TRBJ2-3	many	TGTGCCAGCAGTTACAAGGATTCCTATTCAGATACGCAGTATTTT	CASSYKDSYSDTQYF
14	.	TRBV7-2	TRBJ1-2	few	TGTGCCAGCAGCCAGGAATGGGGAAATTATGGCTACACCTTC	CASSQEWGNYGYTF
15	TRBD1	TRBV12-3/TRBV12-4	TRBJ1-1	many	TGTGCCAGCAGCCCGCGGACAGGGGGGAACACTGAAGCTTTCTTT	CASSPRTGGNTEAFF
16	.	TRBV12-3/TRBV12-4	TRBJ1-1	.	TGTGCCAGCAGTCAAAGGGGGGGGAGAATGAACACTGAAGCTTTCTTT	CASSQRGGRMNTEAFF
13	.	TRBV10-2	TRBJ1-1	.	TGCGCCAGCAGACCGACAGGGAACACTGAAGCTTTCTTT	CASRPTGNTEAFF
15	.	TRBV7-9	TRBJ1-3	few	TGTGCCAGCAGCCTCGATATTGGCTCTGGAAACACCATATATTTT	CASSLDIGSGNTIYF
15	.	TRBV28	TRBJ2-6	.	TGTGCCAGCAGGGGGCAGGGCACTGGGGCCAACGTCCTGACTTTC	CASRGQGTGANVLTF
16	.	TRBV4-3	TRBJ2-1	many	TGCGCCAGCTCATTAGGTTCCGGGGTAATTGACAATGAGCAGTTCTTC	CASSLGSGVIDNEQFF
13	.	TRBV20-1	TRBJ2-5	few	TGCAGCGGTAAAAAGAGGGTCCAAGAGACCCAGTACTTC	CSGKKRVQETQYF